These T cell receptor beta chains were read from a single sample in a study of cytomegalovirus exposure and HLA in healthy donors. The table came from immunoSEQ multiplex PCR; TCRdb's copy has only in-frame clones and leaves some out. The sample carries roughly 100,000 clones, approximately 80% recorded once. Input material: PBMCs. The receptors were sampled from a male donor in good health and CMV-seronegative. CDR3s include the opening cysteine and the closing phenylalanine or tryptophan. D genes are given only for firm matches. Clone size is stated in some rows and not others, as once, few, many or a class when expanded.

clone size	V gene	J gene	D gene	CDR3 protein	CDR3 DNA
.	TRBV29-1	TRBJ1-2	.	CSVEVLGRGAFYGYTF	TGCAGCGTTGAAGTACTTGGTCGGGGGGCCTTCTATGGCTACACCTTC
.	TRBV2	TRBJ1-5	TRBD1	CASSERSGGANQPQHF	TGTGCCAGCAGTGAACGGTCAGGGGGAGCAAATCAGCCCCAGCATTTT
once	TRBV15	TRBJ2-7	.	CATSTSGGAGPANEQYF	TGTGCCACCAGCACCTCCGGGGGTGCGGGACCCGCCAACGAGCAGTACTTC
.	TRBV7-2	TRBJ2-5	.	CASTYTGETQYF	TGTGCCAGCACCTACACCGGGGAGACCCAGTACTTC
.	TRBV7-2	TRBJ2-7	TRBD2	CASSLSGSGRGYEQYF	TGTGCCAGCAGCTTATCTGGTAGCGGGAGAGGGTACGAGCAGTACTTC
.	TRBV2	TRBJ1-5	.	CASSEGLPSNQPQHF	TGTGCCAGCAGTGAGGGACTACCTTCCAATCAGCCCCAGCATTTT
.	TRBV28	TRBJ1-3	.	CASSLRGAGNTIYF	TGTGCCAGCAGTTTACGCGGGGCGGGAAACACCATATATTTT
.	TRBV14	TRBJ2-5	TRBD1	CASSLRGPLGETQYF	TGTGCCAGCAGCCTAAGGGGGCCCCTCGGGGAGACCCAGTACTTC
few	TRBV19	TRBJ2-2	.	CASSRTGELFF	TGTGCCAGTAGTCGGACCGGGGAGCTGTTTTTT
few	TRBV2	TRBJ2-7	TRBD2	CASSEGGTYEQYF	TGTGCCAGCAGTGAGGGAGGGACCTACGAGCAGTACTTC
few	TRBV5-1	TRBJ2-1	TRBD2	CASSLFAGESYNEQFF	TGCGCCAGCAGCTTGTTTGCGGGAGAGTCCTACAATGAGCAGTTCTTC
.	TRBV27	TRBJ2-1	.	CASSLGSNNEQFF	TGTGCCAGCAGTTTGGGCAGCAACAATGAGCAGTTCTTC
.	TRBV19	TRBJ1-3	.	CAGLGGHSGNTIYF	TGTGCCGGACTGGGAGGACATTCTGGAAACACCATATATTTT
.	TRBV2	TRBJ2-3	.	CASVLAATDTQYF	TGTGCCAGCGTCTTGGCGGCCACAGATACGCAGTATTTT
.	TRBV7-3	TRBJ1-5	.	CASSLEGQPQHF	TGTGCCAGCAGCTTGGAGGGGCAGCCCCAGCATTTT
.	TRBV21-1	TRBJ2-7	.	CASSFRTSGRVDEQYF	TGTGCCAGCAGCTTCCGGACTAGCGGGAGAGTCGACGAGCAGTACTTC
.	TRBV5-1	TRBJ2-3	.	CASSVDSHHTQYF	TGCGCCAGCAGCGTTGACAGCCACCATACGCAGTATTTT
.	TRBV7-9	TRBJ2-1	TRBD1	CASSSGQGPDEQFF	TGTGCCAGCAGCTCCGGACAGGGCCCCGATGAGCAGTTCTTC
.	TRBV9	TRBJ2-2	.	CASSVLPDLNTGELFF	TGTGCCAGCAGCGTACTCCCTGACTTGAACACCGGGGAGCTGTTTTTT
.	TRBV19	TRBJ2-7	TRBD1	CASSASGTGHYEQYF	TGTGCCAGTAGTGCCTCCGGGACAGGACACTACGAGCAGTACTTC
once	TRBV19	TRBJ1-1	.	CASSIDLIKRGRAGGTEAFF	TGTGCCAGTAGTATAGATCTAATTAAACGGGGGAGGGCTGGGGGCACTGAAGCTTTCTTT
.	TRBV7-9	TRBJ2-3	.	CASSLTGGSDTQYF	TGTGCCAGCAGCTTGACAGGTGGGTCAGATACGCAGTATTTT
.	TRBV7-8	TRBJ2-2	TRBD2	CASSLPRGGKNTGELFF	TGTGCCAGCAGCTTACCGCGGGGGGGGAAGAACACCGGGGAGCTGTTTTTT
.	TRBV6-5	TRBJ1-2	.	CASSQAPNGYTF	TGTGCCAGCAGTCAGGCGCCCAATGGCTACACCTTC
.	TRBV5-6	TRBJ1-6	.	CASSYFPGGPNSPLHF	TGTGCCAGCAGCTACTTTCCGGGGGGCCCTAATTCACCCCTCCACTTT
.	TRBV5-1	TRBJ2-1	.	CASSLALASEQFF	TGCGCCAGCAGCTTGGCCCTAGCGTCAGAGCAGTTCTTC
.	TRBV27	TRBJ2-7	.	CASSFGRSYEQYF	TGTGCCAGCAGTTTTGGGAGAAGCTACGAGCAGTACTTC
.	TRBV7-9	TRBJ2-7	.	CASSSSSSYEQYF	TGTGCCAGCAGCTCTAGCAGTTCCTACGAGCAGTACTTC
.	TRBV19	TRBJ1-6	.	CASAGPGSPLHF	TGTGCCTCGGCGGGGCCGGGGTCACCCCTCCACTTT
.	TRBV7-3	TRBJ2-1	.	CAGSLSGANEQFF	TGTGCCGGCAGCTTATCTGGGGCCAATGAGCAGTTCTTC
.	TRBV2	TRBJ1-1	.	CASTSEEQLNTEAFF	TGTGCCAGCACAAGTGAAGAACAGCTGAACACTGAAGCTTTCTTT